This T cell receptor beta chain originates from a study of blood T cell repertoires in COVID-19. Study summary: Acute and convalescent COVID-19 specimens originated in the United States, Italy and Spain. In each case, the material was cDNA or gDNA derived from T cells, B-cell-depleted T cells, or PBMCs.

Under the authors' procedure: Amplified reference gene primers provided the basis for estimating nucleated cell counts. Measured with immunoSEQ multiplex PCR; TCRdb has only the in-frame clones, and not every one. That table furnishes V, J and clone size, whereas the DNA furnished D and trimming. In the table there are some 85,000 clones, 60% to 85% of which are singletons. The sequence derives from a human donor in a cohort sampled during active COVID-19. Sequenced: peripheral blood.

Here the CDR3 DNA reads TGCGCCAGCAGCCATAAAGGACAGGGGGGAAATTCACCCCTCCACTTT. As protein: CASSHKGQGGNSPLHF. This sequence joins TRBV4-1 and TRBJ1-6; the match to TRBD1 covers 10 bases. Trimming removed 3 bases from V and 7 bases from J; junction bases left unmatched: 6. The CDR3 extends over 16 amino acids. Germline CDR1 reads MGHRA; CDR2 reads YSYEKL.